This T cell receptor beta chain was sequenced for a study of T-cell reconstitution after alpha-beta-depleted transplantation in children (dated by TCRdb to the mid-2010s). Turning to the overall study: Using TCR repertoire profiling, the study quantitatively followed how T-cell immune reconstitution unfolded in children after TCRalphabeta/CD19-depleted allogeneic hematopoietic cell transplantation. Beyond this particular receptor, the publication reports: The apparently early alphabetaT-cell count recovery about two months after transplant was reportedly dependent on only several hundred rapidly expanded clones derived from non-depleted graft cells. In some patients, the high TCRbeta diversity seen at day 60 was put down to recipient T cells and intrathymic progenitors that had survived conditioning. The frequencies of hyperexpanded clones fell over the following months, and after one year, T-cell counts and TCRbeta diversity were mostly attributed to newly produced T cells.

The treatment or condition label on this specimen signifies: allogeneic hematopoietic cell transplantation with graft depleted of TCRalphabeta T cells and CD19 B cells. TCRalphabeta/CD19-depleted allogeneic hematopoietic cell grafts were given to the transplant recipients, all of whom were children. This clonotype was seen only a few times. The antigen it binds to is not known. No much larger clone is present one base from it, and per-base qualities are unavailable. Receptors were amplified or captured by PCR. Sequencing was carried out with an Illumina HiSeq 2500. TCR libraries were prepared with molecular barcoding, using unique molecular identifiers to normalize TCRbeta repertoire quantification. In-frame beta chains were kept once TCRdb had trimmed the public reads at Q25 with fastp and called clones with MiXCR. For every CDR3 protein sequence, its rows merge into one entry that carries the most common genes and DNA. This sample lists 500,000 to 600,000 distinct CDR3 sequences; about a quarter were detected once. The top ten clones comprise approximately 33% of the sample.

The sample in question was PBMCs, obtained before TCRalphabeta/CD19-depleted stem cell transplant. The TCR comes from a boy less than two years old with Wiskott-Aldrich syndrome, due to receive a stem cell transplant.

The nucleotide sequence reads TGTGCCAGCAGTTACTATTGGCGGGCCCCCACGGGGGAGCAGTTCTTC. It translates as CASSYYWRAPTGEQFF. The sequence links TRBV6-2 or TRBV6-3 to TRBJ2-1; a tentative D match to TRBD2 spans 5 bases. From its cysteine to its phenylalanine, the CDR3 spans 16 amino acids. The entry retains the CDR3 DNA only, 48 bases that are in frame from base 1. CDR1 MNHEY and CDR2 SVGEGT are derived from the germline V gene. Relative to germline, V is 1 base shorter and J is 10 bases shorter, with 20 bases between their ends.